This T cell receptor beta chain was documented in a study of shared clonotypes between healthy human individuals. Overall study results and limits: The small donor group covered limited genetic and exposure diversity.

In the case of this clone: The target antigen is unknown.

The authors loaded approximately 220 ng DNA, 30,000 to 35,000 T cell genomes, into sorted-subset replicate PCRs. Per the study methods: ImmunoSEQ sequences covered only the junction and lacked quality scores; filtering therefore differed. Here immunoSEQ multiplex PCR was the method, and the copy in TCRdb shows in-frame clones only, minus some. The V and J calls and clone size are taken from that table; D and trimming were inferred from the DNA. This sample carries some 1,100,000 clones, approximately 80% of them seen once, and the ten largest clones take 0.5% to 0.6%. The CDR3 contains 13 residues. V was cut by 6 bases and J by 5 bases, with 13 bases left in between. Germline V gene lookup returns CDR1 MNHNY and CDR2 SVGAGI (reference sequence). Healthy HIV-negative adults with no recent acute infections or vaccinations were recruited as donors.

The TCR comes from a man between 18 and 35 years old in good health. Some clones in this sample may be carry-over from other donors' samples. The rearrangement joins TRBV6-6 to TRBJ1-1; D is possibly TRBD1 (5 bases). The specimen was memory CD4+ T cells from PBMCs. Subset of the sample: CD45RA-negative fraction. CDR3 loop: CASSYNGGTEAFF. CDR3 nucleotides: TGTGCCAGCAGCTACAATGGGGGGACTGAAGCTTTCTTT.